Below, 16 T cell receptor beta chains from the same sample are listed, as sequenced in a study of regulatory T cells in long-lasting Graves disease. To make TCR beta libraries, researchers used iRepertoire HTBI primers and Arm-PCR of CDR3 regions. Via MiXCR, TCRdb re-called the multiplex PCR reads, giving one row per CDR3 protein. The profile covers about 620,000 distinct CDR3 sequences, with about 16% appearing a single time and 15% to 20% taken by the ten largest. Time point denoted: newly diagnosed GD, antithyroid drugs for less than 3 months. The authors made the TCR library using RNA they extracted from PBMCs. These same records also appear under a second study, on T cells in Graves' hyperthyroidism and ophthalmopathy.

This sample comprised peripheral blood mononuclear cells (PBMCs), obtained at new diagnosis, from a patient treated with antithyroid drugs. These receptors all stem from a woman aged 30 to 39 with Graves disease.

This clonotype was observed at least ten times. The chain carries TRBV6-1 and TRBJ1-3; the D gene is possibly TRBD1 (5 bases). Looked up from germline, CDR1 is MNHNS and CDR2 is SASEGT. The V end lost 6 bases, the J end lost 6 bases, and 12 bases lay between the germline ends. This CDR3 region has 13 residues. The CDR3 is CASRSGALNTIYF. The CDR3, as DNA: TGTGCCAGCAGATCCGGGGCACTAAACACCATATATTTT.

Ten or more counts support this clonotype. This chain's CDR3 is CASSLAVGFNEQFF. The CDR3 nucleotides are TGTGCCAGCAGCTTAGCCGTGGGATTCAATGAGCAGTTCTTC. The rearrangement joins TRBV7-2 to TRBJ2-1, with no clear D. This CDR3 comprises 14 residues. With 0 bases removed from V and 6 bases from J, the gap between germline ends came to 9 bases. Looked up from germline, CDR1 is SGHTA and CDR2 is FQGNSA.

Only a few counts were recorded for this clonotype. The chain joins TRBV18 to TRBJ1-1; D uncertain. This CDR3 has 14 residues. Germline loops: CDR1 KGHSH, CDR2 LQKENI. The ends were cut back, 1 base at V and 4 bases at J, with 10 bases in the middle. In nucleotides, the CDR3 is TGTGCCAGCTCACCACGCGGTGCCGGCACTGAAGCTTTCTTT. Amino acids: CASSPRGAGTEAFF.

The sample holds many counts of this clonotype. This chain's CDR3 is CASSESLAGREQYF. The CDR3 DNA sequence: TGTGCCAGCAGTGAATCGCTAGCGGGACGGGAGCAGTACTTC. This chain connects TRBV2 to TRBJ2-7, with 9 bases that match TRBD2. The germline V gene has CDR1 SNHLY and CDR2 FYNNEI. J lost 7 bases, V lost 2 bases, and 6 bases had no gene match. The CDR3 loop spans 14 amino acids.

This chain joins TRBV30 and TRBJ2-3; 9 bases agree with TRBD2. V shed 3 bases and J 8 bases; nucleotides not matched to a gene: 6. Germline loops: CDR1 GTSNPN, CDR2 SVGIG (reference sequence). The CDR3 is 13 amino acids. In DNA form, the CDR3 reads TGTGCCTGGAGCCGTAGCGGGAGTCGTACGCAGTATTTT. This encodes CAWSRSGSRTQYF.

The chain employs TRBV15 and TRBJ2-3, with D perhaps matching TRBD2 (6 bases). V dropped 0 bases and J dropped 1 base, with 14 bases sitting between them. The germline gives CDR1 LNHNV, CDR2 YYDKDF (reference sequence). The CDR3 totals 17 residues. The CDR3 reads CATSRETLRDRTDTQYF. CDR3 DNA sequence: TGTGCCACCAGCAGAGAAACGTTGCGGGACCGCACAGATACGCAGTATTTT.

About this clonotype: A read error may explain this, as a much larger clone is one base away. The CDR3 DNA follows: TGTGCCAGCAGCCTCCGTTCGTCTAGCGGCCACAATGAGCAGTACTTC. Protein: CASSLRSSSGHNEQYF. The rearrangement links TRBV7-2 to TRBJ2-7; 7 bases map to TRBD2. CDR1 is SGHTA, CDR2 FQGNSA, per germline. This CDR3 region has 16 residues. The V and J ends lost 5 bases and 7 bases, in that order; junction bases with no gene match: 17.

This clonotype came up many times. This chain connects TRBV27 to TRBJ2-1; the D call may be TRBD1 or TRBD2 (5 bases each). Trimming shortened V by 5 bases and J by 6 bases, and 17 bases separated the two germline ends. There are 15 residues in the CDR3. Germline lookup yields CDR1 MNHEY and CDR2 SMNVEV (reference sequence). CDR3 sequence reads: CASSPLAGAGNEQFF. CDR3 DNA sequence: TGTGCCAGCAGTCCCCTGGCCGGGGCCGGCAATGAGCAGTTCTTC.

This clonotype was seen only a few times. The rearrangement uses TRBV15 and TRBJ2-3; 9 bases line up with TRBD2. This CDR3 is 13 amino acids long. Trimming removed 6 bases from V and 4 bases from J; junction bases left unmatched: 2. Germline-derived CDR1 and CDR2 are LNHNV and YYDKDF (reference sequence). The chain's CDR3 is CATSSGSADTQYF. The CDR3 DNA follows: TGTGCCACCAGTAGCGGGAGCGCAGATACGCAGTATTTT. Variable domain in full (rest from reference TRBV15 and TRBJ2-3): DAMVIQNPRYQVTQFGKPVTLSCSQTLNHNVMYWYQQKSSQAPKLLFHYYDKDFNNEADTPDNFQSRRPNTSFCFLDIRSPGLGDTAMYLCATSSGSADTQYFGPGTRLTVL.

The rearrangement uses TRBV2 and TRBJ2-1; D possibly uses TRBD1 or TRBD2 (6 bases each). The V and J ends lost 6 bases and 4 bases respectively, with 16 bases between them. The CDR3 spans 15 residues. Germline CDR1 reads SNHLY; CDR2 reads FYNNEI. Here the CDR3 reads CASRVVGGLYNEQFF. The DNA of the CDR3 is TGTGCCAGCAGAGTGGTTGGGGGGCTTTACAATGAGCAGTTCTTC.

This clonotype has at least ten counts. The chain recombines TRBV28 with TRBJ1-1, with D possibly TRBD1 on 6 matching bases. The length of the CDR3 is 16 residues. The V and J ends lost 1 base and 0 bases respectively, with 12 bases between them. Germline V CDR1 and CDR2: MDHEN, SYDVKM. CDR3 protein: CASSLFAGGLNTEAFF. The CDR3 coding sequence is TGTGCCAGCAGTTTATTTGCGGGGGGCTTGAACACTGAAGCTTTCTTT.

This clonotype has ten or more counts. The chain combines TRBV5-1 with TRBJ1-1, with 11 positions matching TRBD1. CDR3 length: 16 residues. Trimming removed 3 bases from V and 0 bases from J; junction bases left unmatched: 4. The germline CDR1 and CDR2 sequences are SGHRS and YFSETQ. The CDR3 region is CASSSGQGAMNTEAFF. The CDR3 DNA reads TGCGCCAGCAGCTCCGGACAGGGGGCCATGAACACTGAAGCTTTCTTT.

This clonotype was found a few times. V gene TRBV18 combines with J gene TRBJ2-1, with unresolved D. Trimming left V 3 bases short and J 8 bases short, with 11 bases between. The CDR3 extends over 13 amino acids. Per germline, CDR1 KGHSH and CDR2 LQKENI. This CDR3 reads CASSPTLVDEQFF. The CDR3 coding sequence is TGTGCCAGCTCACCCACTCTTGTGGATGAGCAGTTCTTC.

This clonotype was detected ten times or more. This chain connects TRBV7-9 to TRBJ1-2, with a possible D match to TRBD1 (5 bases). Looked up from germline, CDR1 is SEHNR and CDR2 is FQNEAQ (reference sequence). V lost 1 base and J 4 bases, leaving 13 bases between the germline ends. The CDR3 consists of 15 residues. The CDR3 protein is CASSLVPLQVYGYTF. CDR3 bases: TGTGCCAGCAGCTTAGTTCCTTTACAGGTCTATGGCTACACCTTC.

Worth noting for this clonotype: A much more abundant neighbour one base away suggests this may be a read error. The chain couples TRBV2 to TRBJ1-6; D is undetermined. The CDR3 loop spans 14 amino acids. CDR1 is SNHLY and CDR2 is FYNNEI in the germline V gene. The CDR3 DNA is TGTGCCAGCAGATCCGACACAGATAATTCACCCCTCCGCTTT. It specifies CASRSDTDNSPLRF.

Here the CDR3 DNA reads TGTGCCATCAGCCGGGGGATCCGGCCCGATAATTCACCCCTCCACTTT. It yields the protein CAISRGIRPDNSPLHF. This chain joins TRBV28 and TRBJ1-6; a weak D match, TRBD1 (5 bases). Germline V gives CDR1 MDHEN, CDR2 SYDVKM. V lost 10 bases and J 5 bases, leaving 21 bases between the germline ends. The CDR3 runs 16 residues.